This T cell receptor beta chain was captured by sequencing in a study of cytomegalovirus exposure and HLA in healthy donors. Primers for the PCR totalled 60 Vbeta and 13 Jbeta. The assay was immunoSEQ multiplex PCR, and TCRdb's table has in-frame clones only and misses some. The sample carries approximately 130,000 clones, approximately 86% recorded once. The sequenced sample was PBMCs. This receptor was identified in a boy between 10 and 17 years old in good health and CMV-seronegative.

The CDR3 here is CASSFSLDRPDGGYTF. The CDR3 DNA sequence: TGTGCCAGCAGCTTCTCCCTGGACAGGCCGGACGGGGGCTACACCTTC. This rearrangement joins TRBV7-6 to TRBJ1-2; 7 bases match TRBD1. The CDR3 is 16 residues long. Losses at the gene ends were 3 bases for V and 8 bases for J; bases not matched to a gene: 15. Per the germline V gene, CDR1 is SGHVS and CDR2 is FNYEAQ.